A selection of T cell receptor beta chains follows, all from one sample in a study of control samples from healthy donors and cancer patients. TCRdb keeps only in-frame clones here, not all; method: immunoSEQ multiplex PCR. The table lists around 140,000 clones, about 90% of them singletons, with about 7.6% in the top ten. Material for sequencing was PBMCs. The receptors were sampled from a man in his fifties or sixties with head and neck cancer. Both conserved end residues are part of each CDR3. Fields, in order: V gene, D gene, J gene, clone size, CDR3 protein, CDR3 DNA. A D gene is named only where the DNA matches it firmly. Rows give clone size only sometimes, using once, few, many, or a class for an expanded clone.

>TRBV30|-|TRBJ1-1|-
CAWSVRVNTEAFF
TGTGCCTGGAGTGTACGGGTGAACACTGAAGCTTTCTTT
>TRBV18|TRBD2|TRBJ2-1|-
CASSQLAGVNEQFF
TGTGCCAGCTCACAGCTAGCGGGAGTGAATGAGCAGTTCTTC
>TRBV5-5|-|TRBJ1-1|-
CASSLGTEVKTEAFF
TGTGCCAGCAGCTTGGGGACAGAAGTAAAAACTGAAGCTTTCTTT
>TRBV5-1|-|TRBJ1-1|-
CASSRGGAVMNTEAFF
TGCGCCAGCAGCCGAGGGGGGGCCGTCATGAACACTGAAGCTTTCTTT
>TRBV7-2|-|TRBJ2-6|-
CASSFLVGGANVLTF
TGTGCCAGCAGCTTCCTCGTGGGGGGGGCCAACGTCCTGACTTTC
>TRBV19|-|TRBJ2-2|-
CASSMNRDGTGELFF
TGTGCCAGTAGTATGAACCGTGACGGAACCGGGGAGCTGTTTTTT
>TRBV6-5|-|TRBJ1-1|-
CATKHGNTEAFF
TGTGCCACCAAGCATGGGAACACTGAAGCTTTCTTT
>TRBV6-2/TRBV6-3|-|TRBJ1-1|-
CASSDDVGYAFF
TGTGCCAGCAGTGACGATGTGGGGTACGCTTTCTTT
>TRBV29-1|-|TRBJ2-7|-
CSVEAQGSGDEQYF
TGCAGCGTTGAAGCCCAAGGGTCGGGGGACGAGCAGTACTTC
>TRBV27|TRBD2|TRBJ2-1|-
CASTRAGGSYNEQFF
TGTGCCAGCACCAGAGCGGGAGGGTCCTACAATGAGCAGTTCTTC
>TRBV30|-|TRBJ2-7|-
CAHSRGLGDEQYF
TGTGCCCATAGTCGGGGGTTAGGAGACGAGCAGTACTTC
>TRBV5-6|-|TRBJ2-3|once
CASSFSGTPTDTQYF
TGTGCCAGCAGCTTTTCCGGGACACCTACAGATACGCAGTATTTT
>TRBV3-1/TRBV3-2|TRBD1|TRBJ2-5|-
CASSQRGQPGTQYF
TGTGCCAGCAGCCAGAGGGGGCAACCGGGGACCCAGTACTTC
>TRBV10-3|TRBD1|TRBJ1-1|-
CAISDPGQGEIEAFF
TGTGCCATCAGTGATCCGGGACAGGGGGAAATTGAAGCTTTCTTT
>TRBV9|-|TRBJ2-6|-
CASSVSRGTISPGANVLTF
TGTGCCAGCAGCGTATCGAGAGGGACCATTTCACCTGGGGCCAACGTCCTGACTTTC
>TRBV15|TRBD2|TRBJ2-7|-
CATSYGGAEYEQYF
TGTGCCACCAGCTACGGGGGGGCTGAATACGAGCAGTACTTC
>TRBV10-2|TRBD2|TRBJ2-7|-
CASSDLGTIKSGEQYF
TGCGCCAGCAGTGACCTCGGGACTATAAAATCTGGCGAGCAGTACTTC
>TRBV19|-|TRBJ2-1|-
CASSDPYNEQFF
TGTGCCAGTAGCGATCCCTACAATGAGCAGTTCTTC
>TRBV7-3|-|TRBJ2-5|-
CASSPSRDTQETQYF
TGTGCCAGCAGCCCTAGCCGGGACACCCAAGAGACCCAGTACTTC
>TRBV3-1/TRBV3-2|-|TRBJ1-3|-
CASSRRTASSGNTIYF
TGTGCCAGCAGCCGGCGGACAGCGAGCTCTGGAAACACCATATATTTT
>TRBV20-1|-|TRBJ2-7|-
CSAGLEQYF
TGCAGTGCTGGACTTGAGCAGTACTTC
>TRBV4-2|TRBD2|TRBJ2-5|-
CASSPMGGLEKFETQYF
TGTGCCAGCAGCCCAATGGGGGGACTAGAAAAGTTCGAGACCCAGTACTTC
>TRBV5-4|-|TRBJ2-1|-
CASSLGLPNEQFF
TGTGCCAGCAGCTTGGGACTTCCCAATGAGCAGTTCTTC
>TRBV10-1|-|TRBJ2-5|-
CASSPGGPRLETQYF
TGCGCCAGCAGTCCGGGGGGCCCACGATTGGAGACCCAGTACTTC
>TRBV6-5|TRBD2|TRBJ2-7|-
CASRERESSYERYF
TGTGCCAGCAGAGAGCGGGAGTCATCCTACGAGCGGTACTTC
>TRBV5-6|-|TRBJ2-1|once
CASGPAGGEQFF
TGTGCCAGCGGCCCCGCTGGGGGGGAGCAGTTCTTC
>TRBV5-1|-|TRBJ2-1|once
CASSLLEGTYNEQFF
TGCGCCAGCAGCTTGTTAGAGGGGACCTACAATGAGCAGTTCTTC
>TRBV7-9|TRBD1|TRBJ1-3|-
CASSIQGAWGNTIYF
TGTGCCAGCAGCATACAGGGGGCGTGGGGAAACACCATATATTTT
>TRBV10-3|TRBD2|TRBJ2-1|-
CAISESTGGRFGEQFF
TGTGCCATCAGTGAGTCGACGGGGGGGCGATTTGGTGAGCAGTTCTTC
>TRBV6-5|TRBD1|TRBJ1-5|-
CASDRGLSNQPQHF
TGTGCCAGTGACAGGGGATTAAGCAATCAGCCCCAGCATTTT
>TRBV10-1|TRBD1|TRBJ2-2|-
CASSDDSRDRGVAGELFF
TGCGCCAGCAGTGATGATTCCCGGGACAGGGGAGTTGCCGGGGAGCTGTTTTTT
>TRBV4-1|-|TRBJ2-2|-
CASSPPGGYRAGELFF
TGCGCCAGCAGCCCTCCCGGGGGCTATCGGGCCGGGGAGCTGTTTTTT